Presented here are 10 T cell receptor beta chains from one specimen sequenced in a study of T cells in Graves' hyperthyroidism and ophthalmopathy. TCR beta CDR3 regions were amplified from RNA. The primer set for the first-round RT-PCR of the TCR CDR3 was HTBI. TCRdb itself ran the multiplex PCR reads through MiXCR, one entry per CDR3 protein. The table records 370,000 or so distinct CDR3 sequences, around an eighth of them present only once. The specimen sequenced was blood. These receptors came from a man aged 25-45 years with Graves' hyperthyroidism that later progressed to Graves' ophthalmopathy.

This clonotype was seen at least ten times. The chain joins TRBV30 to TRBJ2-2, with 7 positions matching TRBD1. V trimming: 3 bases; J trimming: 0 bases; junction bases outside the gene matches: 1. Germline V CDR1 and CDR2: GTSNPN, SVGIG (reference sequence). The CDR3 consists of 14 residues. CDR3 nucleotide sequence: TGTGCCTGGAGGGGGACAGCGAACACCGGGGAGCTGTTTTTT. This codes for CAWRGTANTGELFF.

This clonotype was found a few times. J is TRBJ2-6 and V is TRBV10-3; D is perhaps TRBD1 or TRBD2 (5 bases each). The CDR3 sequence is 17 residues long. Trimming left V 4 bases short and J 0 bases short, with 13 bases between. Germline V gives CDR1 ENHRY, CDR2 SYGVKD. The CDR3 sequence is CAISGDGRSSGANVLTF. The CDR3 bases are TGTGCCATCAGTGGGGACGGTCGAAGCTCTGGGGCCAACGTCCTGACTTTC.

V is TRBV6-2 or TRBV6-3 and J is TRBJ1-1; weak D call: TRBD1 (5 bases). CDR1 is MNHEY and CDR2 is SVGEGT in the germline V gene. The CDR3 is made up of 17 amino acids. Between the trimmed V and J ends, which lost 5 bases and 1 base, there was a span of 20 bases. DNA of the CDR3: TGTGCCAGCAGTGACCCCGGGTCGGAGGGGTGGAACACTGAAGCTTTCTTT. Translated: CASSDPGSEGWNTEAFF.

This clonotype has a count of ten or more. The CDR3 is CAIRRGERETQYF. CDR3 sequence (DNA): TGTGCCATCAGGCGGGGTGAGCGAGAGACCCAGTACTTC. This chain connects TRBV10-3 to TRBJ2-5; TRBD2 is a possible D gene (6 bases). This CDR3 has 13 residues. V lost 6 bases, J lost 4 bases, and 12 bases lay in between. The germline CDR1 and CDR2 sequences are ENHRY and SYGVKD.

In its sample, this clonotype was seen many times. The chain joins TRBV10-3 to TRBJ2-3, with D possibly being TRBD2 (5 bases). The CDR3 spans 14 residues. Trimming shortened V by 5 bases and J by 6 bases, and 15 bases separated the two germline ends. Germline V gene data show CDR1 as ENHRY and CDR2 as SYGVKD. CDR3 nucleotide sequence: TGTGCCATCAGTCGGAGCGGCCTTGGGGATACGCAGTATTTT. Translated, it gives CAISRSGLGDTQYF.

This clonotype was detected ten times or more. This chain links TRBV12-3 or TRBV12-4 with TRBJ2-7, with unresolved D. V was clipped by 6 bases and J by 7 bases, with 13 bases between them. The CDR3 loop spans 12 amino acids. CDR3 sequence: CASSPSLGEQYF. The CDR3 DNA follows: TGTGCCAGCAGCCCGAGTCTCGGAGAGCAGTACTTC.

The genes are TRBV19 and TRBJ1-2; D gene uncertain. With 4 bases removed from V and 8 bases from J, the gap between germline ends came to 8 bases. Germline CDR1 LNHDA, CDR2 SQIVND (reference sequence). The CDR3 contains 11 residues. The CDR3 DNA reads TGTGCCAGTAGTAAGACCTGGGGCTACACCTTC. It is translated as CASSKTWGYTF.

This clonotype was seen at least ten times. The chain uses TRBV4-1 and TRBJ1-1; D remains ambiguous. CDR3 length equals 15 residues. V lost 2 bases and J 1 base, leaving 11 bases between the germline ends. Per germline, CDR1 MGHRA and CDR2 YSYEKL. The DNA of the CDR3 is TGCGCCAGCAGCCAATCCTACGCGACGAACACTGAAGCTTTCTTT. Its translation is CASSQSYATNTEAFF.

This clonotype was counted at least ten times. The chain employs TRBV7-9 and TRBJ2-7, with D hard to call. Trimming cost V 5 bases and J 2 bases, with 13 bases left between them. The CDR3 loop spans 14 amino acids. The V gene's germline CDR1 is SEHNR and CDR2 FQNEAQ (reference sequence). The CDR3 here is CASSPYRATYEQYF. DNA of the CDR3: TGTGCCAGCAGCCCGTACCGGGCTACCTACGAGCAGTACTTC.

This clonotype was seen at least ten times. The rearrangement links TRBV12-3 or TRBV12-4 to TRBJ2-3; no clear D. There are 17 residues in the CDR3. V was pared by 6 bases and J by 2 bases, with 21 bases between. The CDR3 loop is CASSLMAAGRLTDTQYF. In nucleotides, the CDR3 is TGTGCCAGCAGCCTTATGGCGGCAGGCCGACTCACAGATACGCAGTATTTT.